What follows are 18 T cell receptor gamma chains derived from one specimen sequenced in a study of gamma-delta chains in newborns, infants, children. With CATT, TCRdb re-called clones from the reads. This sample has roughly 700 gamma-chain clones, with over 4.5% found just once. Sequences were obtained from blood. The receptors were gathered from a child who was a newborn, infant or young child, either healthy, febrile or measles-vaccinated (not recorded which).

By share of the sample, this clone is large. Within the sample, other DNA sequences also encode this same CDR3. CDR3 DNA sequence: TGTGCCTTGTGGGCAAAAAATGGTGAGGGAGAGTTGGGCAAAAAAATCAAGGTATTT. Its translation: CALWAKNGEGELGKKIKVF. The chain has TRGV9 and TRGJP. Losses at the gene ends were 5 bases for V and 6 bases for J; bases not matched to a gene: 16. CDR1 is GITISATS, CDR2 ISYDGTV, per germline (reference sequence). The CDR3 has 19 amino acids.

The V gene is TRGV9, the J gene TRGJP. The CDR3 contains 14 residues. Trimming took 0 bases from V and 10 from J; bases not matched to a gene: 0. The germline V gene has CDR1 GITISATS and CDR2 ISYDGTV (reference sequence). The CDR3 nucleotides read TGTGCCTTGTGGGAGGTGTTGGGCAAAAAAATCAAGGTATTT. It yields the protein CALWEVLGKKIKVF.

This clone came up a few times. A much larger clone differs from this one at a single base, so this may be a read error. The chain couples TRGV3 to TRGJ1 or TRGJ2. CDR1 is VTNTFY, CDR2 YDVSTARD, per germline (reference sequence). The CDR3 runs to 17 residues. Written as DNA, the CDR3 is TGTGCCACCTGGGACAGGCGAAAGTCGTTGAATTATTATATGAAACTCTTT. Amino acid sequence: CATWDRRKSLNYYMKLF.

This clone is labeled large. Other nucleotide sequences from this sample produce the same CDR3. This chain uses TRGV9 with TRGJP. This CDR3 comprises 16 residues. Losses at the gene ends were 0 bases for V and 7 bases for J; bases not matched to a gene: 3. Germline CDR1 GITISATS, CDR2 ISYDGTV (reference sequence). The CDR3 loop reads CALWEVRELGKKIKVF. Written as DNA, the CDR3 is TGTGCCTTGTGGGAGGTGAGGGAGTTGGGCAAAAAAATCAAGGTATTT.

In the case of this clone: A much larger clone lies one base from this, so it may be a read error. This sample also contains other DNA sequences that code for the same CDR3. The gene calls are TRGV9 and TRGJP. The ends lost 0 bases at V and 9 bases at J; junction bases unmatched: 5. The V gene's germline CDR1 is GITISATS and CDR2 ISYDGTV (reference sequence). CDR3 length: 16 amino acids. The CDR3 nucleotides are TGTGCCTTGTGGGAGGTGCACGTGTTGGGCAAAAAAATCAAGGTATTT. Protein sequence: CALWEVHVLGKKIKVF.

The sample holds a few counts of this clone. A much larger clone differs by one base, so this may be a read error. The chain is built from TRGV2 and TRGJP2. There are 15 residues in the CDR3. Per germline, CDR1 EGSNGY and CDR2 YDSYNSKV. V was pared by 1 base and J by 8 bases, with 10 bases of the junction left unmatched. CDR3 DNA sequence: TGTGCCACCTGGGACGGAGGATGCAGAGATTGGATCAAGACGTTT. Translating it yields CATWDGGCRDWIKTF.

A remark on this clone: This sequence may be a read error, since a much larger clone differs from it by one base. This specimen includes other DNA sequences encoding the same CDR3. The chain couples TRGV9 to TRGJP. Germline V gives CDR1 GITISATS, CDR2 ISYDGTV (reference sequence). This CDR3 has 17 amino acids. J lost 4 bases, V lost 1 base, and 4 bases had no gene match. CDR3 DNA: TGTGCCTTGTGGGAGGTTCCCCAAGAGTTGGGCAAAAAAATCAAGGTATTT. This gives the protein CALWEVPQELGKKIKVF.

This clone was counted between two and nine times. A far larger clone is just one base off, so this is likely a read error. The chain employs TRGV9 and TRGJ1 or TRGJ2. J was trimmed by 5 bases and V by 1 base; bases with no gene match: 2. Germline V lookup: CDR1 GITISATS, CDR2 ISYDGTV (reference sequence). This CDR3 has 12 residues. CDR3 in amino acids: CALWEVHYKKLF. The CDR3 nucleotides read TGTGCCTTGTGGGAGGTTCATTATAAGAAACTCTTT.

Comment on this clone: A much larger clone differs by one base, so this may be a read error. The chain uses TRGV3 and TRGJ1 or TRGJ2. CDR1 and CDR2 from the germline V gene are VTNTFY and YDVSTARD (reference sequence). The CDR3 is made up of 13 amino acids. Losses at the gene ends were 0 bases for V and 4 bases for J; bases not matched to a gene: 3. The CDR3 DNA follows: TGTGCCACCTGGGACAGGTGGTATTATAAGAAACTCTTT. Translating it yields CATWDRWYYKKLF.

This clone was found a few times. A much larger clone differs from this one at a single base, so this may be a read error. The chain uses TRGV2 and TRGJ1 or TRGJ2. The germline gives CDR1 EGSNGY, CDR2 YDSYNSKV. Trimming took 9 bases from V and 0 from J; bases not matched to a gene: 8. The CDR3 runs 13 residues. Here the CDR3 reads CATRFANYYKKLF. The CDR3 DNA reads TGTGCCACCCGGTTCGCGAATTATTATAAGAAACTCTTT.

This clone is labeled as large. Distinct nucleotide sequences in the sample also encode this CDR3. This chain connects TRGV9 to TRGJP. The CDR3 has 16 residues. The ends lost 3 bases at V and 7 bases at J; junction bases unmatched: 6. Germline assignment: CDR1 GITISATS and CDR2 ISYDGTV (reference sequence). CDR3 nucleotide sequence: TGTGCCTTGTGGGAGTCAGGGGAGTTGGGCAAAAAAATCAAGGTATTT. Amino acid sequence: CALWESGELGKKIKVF.

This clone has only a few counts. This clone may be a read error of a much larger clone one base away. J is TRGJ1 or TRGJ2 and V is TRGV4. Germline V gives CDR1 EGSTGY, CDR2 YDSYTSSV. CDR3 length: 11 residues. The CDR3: CATWMGYKKLF. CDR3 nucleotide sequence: TGTGCCACCTGGATGGGTTATAAGAAACTCTTC.

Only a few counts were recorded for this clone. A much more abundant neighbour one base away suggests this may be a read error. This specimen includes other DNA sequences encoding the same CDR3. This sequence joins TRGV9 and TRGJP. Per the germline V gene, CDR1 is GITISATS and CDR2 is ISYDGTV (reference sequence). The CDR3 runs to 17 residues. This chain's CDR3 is CALWELLQELGKKIKVF. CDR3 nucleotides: TGTGCCTTGTGGGAGCTCTTGCAAGAGTTAGGCAAAAAAATCAAGGTATTT.

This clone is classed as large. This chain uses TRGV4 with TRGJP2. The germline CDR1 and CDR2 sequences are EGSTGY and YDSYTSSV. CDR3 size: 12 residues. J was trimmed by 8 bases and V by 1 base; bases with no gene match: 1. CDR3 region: CATWDGDWIKTF. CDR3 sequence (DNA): TGTGCCACCTGGGATGGAGATTGGATCAAGACGTTT.

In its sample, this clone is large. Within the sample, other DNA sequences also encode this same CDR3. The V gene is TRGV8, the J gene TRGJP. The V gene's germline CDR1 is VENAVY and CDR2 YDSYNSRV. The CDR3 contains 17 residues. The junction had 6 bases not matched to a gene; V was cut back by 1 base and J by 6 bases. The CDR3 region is CATWDSVGELGKKIKVF. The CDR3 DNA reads TGTGCCACCTGGGATAGTGTAGGAGAGTTGGGCAAAAAAATCAAGGTATTT.

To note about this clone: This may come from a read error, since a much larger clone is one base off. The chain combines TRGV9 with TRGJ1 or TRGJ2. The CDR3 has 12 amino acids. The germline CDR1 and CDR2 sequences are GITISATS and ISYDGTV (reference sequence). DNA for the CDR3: TGTACCTTGTGGGAGGTGGATTATAAGAAACTCTTT. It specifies CTLWEVDYKKLF.

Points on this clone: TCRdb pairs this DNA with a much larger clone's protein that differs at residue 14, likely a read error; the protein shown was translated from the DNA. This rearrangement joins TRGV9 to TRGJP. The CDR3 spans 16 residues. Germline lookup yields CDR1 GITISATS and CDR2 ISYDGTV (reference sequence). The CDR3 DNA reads TGTGCCTTGTGGGAGGTGCAAGAGTTGGGCAAAAAAATCAGGGTATTT. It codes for CALWEVQELGKKIRVF.

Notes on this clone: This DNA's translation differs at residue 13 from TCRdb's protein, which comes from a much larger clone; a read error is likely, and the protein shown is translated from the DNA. Here the CDR3 DNA reads TGTGCCTTGTGGGAGGTGCGGCATACCACTGGTTGGTTAAAGATATTT. This sequence encodes CALWEVRHTTGWLKIF. This chain connects TRGV9 to TRGJP1. There are 16 residues in the CDR3. Germline assignment: CDR1 GITISATS and CDR2 ISYDGTV (reference sequence).